The 27 T cell receptor beta chains listed next were all sequenced from one sample in a study of blood T cell repertoires in COVID-19. Clones were read by immunoSEQ multiplex PCR, and TCRdb kept only the in-frame ones, dropping some. The sample yields some 140,000 clones, roughly 84% seen once. The sample was peripheral blood. All receptors come from a woman older than 75 with acute or convalescent COVID-19.

J is TRBJ1-2 and V is TRBV7-9, with unresolved D. The CDR3 runs to 12 residues. The germline V and J ends were trimmed by 5 bases and 4 bases, with 8 bases remaining between them. Germline CDR1 reads SEHNR; CDR2 reads FQNEAQ (reference sequence). CDR3 DNA: TGTGCCAGCAGCCGAGGCACCTATGGCTACACCTTC. Translating gives CASSRGTYGYTF.

This chain connects TRBV6-5 to TRBJ2-1; D perhaps matches TRBD1 (6 bases). The germline V and J ends were trimmed by 0 bases and 4 bases, with 10 bases remaining between them. Germline V CDR1 and CDR2: MNHEY, SVGAGI. CDR3 size: 15 residues. In DNA form, the CDR3 reads TGTGCCAGCAGTTACTCGGGGGCGCGGTACAATGAGCAGTTCTTC. It is translated as CASSYSGARYNEQFF.

This clone occurred once. V usage is TRBV10-2 and J usage is TRBJ2-7, with TRBD1 matching 9 bases. V lost 0 bases and J lost 4; bases outside the gene matches: 10. The CDR3 is 17 residues long. Germline values: CDR1 WSHSY, CDR2 SAAADI. The chain's CDR3 is CASSESFPGQGLYEQYF. The DNA for the CDR3 is TGCGCCAGCAGTGAGTCCTTTCCGGGACAGGGACTTTACGAGCAGTACTTC.

V usage is TRBV12-3 or TRBV12-4 and J usage is TRBJ2-1, with D possibly being TRBD2 (6 bases). V was clipped by 3 bases and J by 8 bases, with 11 bases between them. The CDR3 has 13 amino acids. CDR3 protein: CASSLTEGYEQFF. The CDR3 nucleotides are TGTGCCAGCAGTTTGACGGAGGGCTATGAGCAGTTCTTC.

The rearrangement joins TRBV12-1 to TRBJ1-4. TRBV12-1 is an annotated pseudogene. This CDR3 spans 11 amino acids. CDR3 nucleotides: TGTGCCAGTAGCGCGGGTGAAAAACTGTTTTTT. It specifies CASSAGEKLFF.

CDR3 nucleotides: TGTGCCAGCAGCAAAGGATCCCGGGACAGGGTTTTATCTGAAGCTTTCTTT. Translated, it gives CASSKGSRDRVLSEAFF. V usage is TRBV21-1 and J usage is TRBJ1-1; TRBD1, the table's D call, lacks a check against the DNA. TRBV21-1 is an annotated pseudogene. This CDR3 comprises 17 residues.

The V call is TRBV19, the J call TRBJ1-4; TRBD1 is a possible D gene (5 bases). Trimming pared 3 bases from V and 6 bases from J, leaving 8 bases between. Germline V gives CDR1 LNHDA, CDR2 SQIVND (reference sequence). The CDR3 consists of 13 residues. DNA of the CDR3: TGTGCCAGTAGTATCAGGGCGGATGAAAAACTGTTTTTT. This translates into CASSIRADEKLFF.

The gene calls are TRBV10-1 and TRBJ2-7, with 9 bases lining up with TRBD2. The trim removed 0 bases at V and 4 bases at J, leaving 7 bases unmatched. Germline V gene sequence: CDR1 WNHNN, CDR2 SYGVQD (reference sequence). The length of the CDR3 is 16 residues. The CDR3 DNA is TGCGCCAGCAGTGAGTCTAGGGCTAGCGGGATATACGAGCAGTACTTC. Its translation: CASSESRASGIYEQYF.

The chain carries TRBV7-6 and TRBJ2-5, with a possible D match to TRBD1 (6 bases). Germline V CDR1 and CDR2: SGHVS, FNYEAQ. Trimming pared 1 base from V and 3 bases from J, leaving 9 bases between. The CDR3 covers 14 residues. CDR3 sequence (DNA): TGTGCCAGCAGCTTAGTTGCAGGGGAAGAGACCCAGTACTTC. Translating gives CASSLVAGEETQYF. Complete variable domain (other parts from reference TRBV7-6 and TRBJ2-5): GAGVSQSPRYKVTKRGQDVALRCDPISGHVSLYWYRQALGQGPEFLTYFNYEAQQDKSGLPNDRFSAERPEGSISTLTIQRTEQRDSAMYRCASSLVAGEETQYFGPGTRLLVL.

The rearrangement joins TRBV4-1 to TRBJ1-2, with 7 bases that match TRBD1. Unmatched junction bases numbered 1, after V lost 1 base and J lost 2 bases. This CDR3 contains 14 residues. Germline values: CDR1 MGHRA, CDR2 YSYEKL. The CDR3 nucleotides are TGCGCCAGCAGCCAAGTACAGGGGAACTATGGCTACACCTTC. Translating it yields CASSQVQGNYGYTF.

The V and J genes are TRBV7-2 and TRBJ2-3; D is perhaps TRBD2 (5 bases). Trimming removed 1 base from V and 6 bases from J, with 20 bases in between. The CDR3 totals 17 residues. Looked up from germline, CDR1 is SGHTA and CDR2 is FQGNSA. CDR3 bases: TGTGCCAGCAGCTTAGATCCCTCCGGGGTGGGTCACGATACGCAGTATTTT. Residues: CASSLDPSGVGHDTQYF.

The rearrangement links TRBV18 to TRBJ2-7, with 8 bases that match TRBD2. V trimming: 6 bases; J trimming: 3 bases; junction bases outside the gene matches: 7. This CDR3 has 14 amino acids. CDR1 and CDR2 from the germline V gene are KGHSH and LQKENI. The CDR3 DNA follows: TGTGCCAGCTCCCCGGGGGGGGTTAACTACGAGCAGTACTTC. Protein sequence: CASSPGGVNYEQYF.

This sequence joins TRBV6-5 and TRBJ2-3; 8 bases fit TRBD1. V dropped 7 bases and J dropped 4; count of bases not matched to a gene: 7. The CDR3 loop spans 14 amino acids. Germline V gene lookup returns CDR1 MNHEY and CDR2 SVGAGI. CDR3 region: CASTLDRVSDTQYF. In nucleotides, the CDR3 is TGTGCCAGCACCTTGGACAGGGTTTCAGATACGCAGTATTTT.

This chain uses TRBV12-3 or TRBV12-4 with TRBJ1-2; D remains ambiguous. CDR3 size: 12 residues. V shed 6 bases and J shed 6 bases, with 11 bases lying between them. CDR3 coding DNA: TGTGCCAGCAGGCGGATCGGCCATGGCTACACCTTC. Translating gives CASRRIGHGYTF.

J is TRBJ1-3 and V is TRBV5-1, with TRBD1 identical over 7 bases. This CDR3 contains 17 residues. Germline V gene data show CDR1 as SGHRS and CDR2 as YFSETQ. V gave up 4 bases and J gave up 0 bases; unmatched junction bases: 10. The CDR3 DNA sequence: TGCGCCAGCAGCAGATCCGGGACAGAGAACTCTGGAAACACCATATATTTT. This codes for CASSRSGTENSGNTIYF.

The rearrangement links TRBV7-9 to TRBJ2-5; the match to TRBD1 covers 10 bases. Germline assignment: CDR1 SEHNR and CDR2 FQNEAQ (reference sequence). There are 17 residues in the CDR3. J gave up 5 bases and V 5 bases, and 14 bases lay outside the gene matches. CDR3 sequence reads: CASSPKRPGQGLETQYF. The CDR3 DNA reads TGTGCCAGCAGCCCCAAGCGCCCGGGACAGGGGTTGGAGACCCAGTACTTC.

The gene calls are TRBV7-2 and TRBJ1-6; 8 positions match TRBD1. The CDR3 has 15 amino acids. V shed 4 bases, J shed 6 bases, and the junction held 5 bases outside the gene matches. The germline V gene has CDR1 SGHTA and CDR2 FQGNSA. The CDR3 sequence: CASSSRQGSNSPLHF. As DNA, the CDR3 is TGTGCCAGCAGCTCTCGACAGGGGTCTAATTCACCCCTCCACTTT.

This chain connects TRBV5-4 to TRBJ1-3, with 9 positions matching TRBD1. The ends lost 3 bases at V and 4 bases at J; junction bases unmatched: 5. The germline gives CDR1 SGHNT, CDR2 YYREEE (reference sequence). The CDR3 has 15 residues. The CDR3 is CASSWGQGTGNTIYF. Here the CDR3 DNA reads TGTGCCAGCAGCTGGGGACAGGGAACAGGAAACACCATATATTTT.

The J gene is TRBJ2-5, the V gene TRBV5-1; D is possibly TRBD1 (5 bases). Germline V CDR1 and CDR2: SGHRS, YFSETQ. Deletions cut 0 bases from V and 1 base from J, with 13 bases between. This CDR3 is built from 16 residues. CDR3 in amino acids: CASSLVLSGSQETQYF. The CDR3 DNA sequence: TGCGCCAGCAGCTTGGTTTTATCAGGGTCCCAAGAGACCCAGTACTTC.

As to this clone: The junction departs from germline at one end; a sequencing error may be responsible. V and J are TRBV9 and TRBJ2-4; 7 bases match TRBD1. This CDR3 has 13 residues. Looked up from germline, CDR1 is SGDLS and CDR2 is YYNGEE. CDR3 in DNA: TGTGCCAGCAGCCCCCAACAGGGGACCATTCTGTACTTC. Translating it yields CASSPQQGTILYF.

The chain combines TRBV5-1 with TRBJ2-3, with 8 bases matching TRBD1. The V and J ends lost 2 bases and 3 bases, in that order; junction bases with no gene match: 5. The CDR3 contains 15 residues. Germline V gene lookup returns CDR1 SGHRS and CDR2 YFSETQ. CDR3 nucleotide sequence: TGCGCCAGCAGCTTTTCGGGGACAGGAACAGATACGCAGTATTTT. Translated, it gives CASSFSGTGTDTQYF.

V gene TRBV15 combines with J gene TRBJ1-2, with D unclear. Germline V gene data show CDR1 as LNHNV and CDR2 as YYDKDF (reference sequence). There are 12 residues in the CDR3. V gave up 8 bases and J gave up 2 bases, with 9 bases separating them. CDR3 nucleotide sequence: TGTGCCACCGCGGGTTCGAACTATGGCTACACCTTC. Amino acids: CATAGSNYGYTF.

V usage is TRBV5-4 and J usage is TRBJ2-1, with D possibly TRBD2 on 6 matching bases. Trimming removed 4 bases from V and 6 bases from J, with 20 bases in between. The germline CDR1 and CDR2 sequences are SGHNT and YYREEE (reference sequence). The CDR3 runs to 16 residues. The CDR3 DNA is TGTGCCAGCAGCCCCGGGGAGCCACTAGCCGGCAATGAGCAGTTCTTC. It translates to CASSPGEPLAGNEQFF.

The chain combines TRBV5-1 with TRBJ2-3; D is perhaps TRBD2 (5 bases). CDR1 SGHRS and CDR2 YFSETQ come from the germline V gene. CDR3 length: 16 amino acids. V was pared by 3 bases and J by 0 bases, with 14 bases between. This CDR3 is CASSWTPGSSTDTQYF. The CDR3 nucleotides read TGCGCCAGCAGCTGGACTCCGGGAAGTAGCACAGATACGCAGTATTTT.

This chain joins TRBV5-6 and TRBJ2-1; TRBD2 agrees at 13 bases. The germline V gene encodes CDR1 SGHDT and CDR2 YYEEEE. The CDR3 consists of 15 residues. Germline trimming cut 4 bases from V and 8 bases from J; bases unmatched to any gene: 6. CDR3 region: CASSQGLAGVYEQFF. CDR3 sequence (DNA): TGTGCCAGCAGCCAAGGACTAGCGGGAGTCTATGAGCAGTTCTTC.

The rearrangement uses TRBV9 and TRBJ2-2; 7 bases match TRBD1. Germline V gene sequence: CDR1 SGDLS, CDR2 YYNGEE. The CDR3 totals 17 residues. V lost 3 bases and J lost 3; bases outside the gene matches: 11. CDR3 nucleotide sequence: TGTGCCAGCAGCGCCCGGACAGGCGGGCGTTACACCGGGGAGCTGTTTTTT. This translates into CASSARTGGRYTGELFF.

This chain joins TRBV27 and TRBJ2-1, with D possibly being TRBD2 (5 bases). Trimming pared 5 bases from V and 3 bases from J, leaving 17 bases between. The CDR3 sequence is 16 residues long. Germline CDR1 reads MNHEY; CDR2 reads SMNVEV (reference sequence). CDR3 in DNA: TGTGCCAGCAGTACCCGTGGCGGGCTCCTCTACAATGAGCAGTTCTTC. It translates to CASSTRGGLLYNEQFF.